The clone carrying this TCR beta chain was counted many times. Antigen: not known. A sample-barcoded 5' primer and a J-beta primer mix were used in a second PCR of roughly 6 to 12 cycles. The template-switch adaptor was a 5' adaptor with 12 random nucleotides. It tagged each cDNA molecule. Each CDR3 protein is one row after TCRdb ran MiXCR on the 5' RACE reads. The sample yields 630,000 or so distinct CDR3 sequences, about 30% seen once. The sample belongs to a study of blood T cells in healthy people across ages. Between the trimmed V and J ends, which lost 3 bases and 1 base, there was a span of 8 bases. Germline CDR1 reads SGHTA; CDR2 reads FQGNSA. The CDR3 has 14 residues. General study points: Per million T cells, the diversity of TCR beta decreased roughly linearly as age advanced. Leaving the PBMCs unsorted stopped any conclusive comparison of naive versus antigen-experienced cells.

The V gene is TRBV7-2, the J gene TRBJ2-3; D ambiguous. Input material: blood. The receptor comes from a woman aged 80 or over in good health. CDR3 in DNA: TGTGCCAGCAGCTTCAGATGGCGCACAGATACGCAGTATTTT. It encodes CASSFRWRTDTQYF.